This TCR beta chain was observed in a study of OX40 agonist ivuxolimab in advanced cancers. In the study overall: The drug used for patients, ivuxolimab, was an agonistic anti-OX40 (CD134) antibody. Aged roughly 23 to 80 with a mean of roughly 63 years, they were 75% to 85% male. Three patients, one with hepatocellular carcinoma and two with cutaneous melanoma, responded partially.

On this clone: Its antigen is not identified.

Study findings and constraints: Determination of antigen specificity was not performed for the expanded peripheral T cells.

The CDR3 runs to 16 residues. The germline V and J ends were trimmed by 2 bases and 4 bases, with 17 bases remaining between them. Germline CDR1 and CDR2: SEHNR and FQNEAQ (reference sequence). Sequenced by immunoSEQ multiplex PCR; TCRdb stores in-frame clones only, minus some. The sample yields about 11,000 clones, 70% to 85% seen once. This chain connects TRBV7-9 to TRBJ1-2, with D tentatively TRBD1 (5 bases). The input for sequencing was CD4+ or CD8+ T cells sorted from blood, taken in a trial of the OX40 agonist ivuxolimab. This TCR was sampled from an adult with an advanced solid tumor such as melanoma, head and neck, liver or kidney cancer. Written as DNA, the CDR3 is TGTGCCAGCAGCTTAACGGGGACCGTGCTCGCCTATGGCTACACCTTC. Its protein product is CASSLTGTVLAYGYTF.